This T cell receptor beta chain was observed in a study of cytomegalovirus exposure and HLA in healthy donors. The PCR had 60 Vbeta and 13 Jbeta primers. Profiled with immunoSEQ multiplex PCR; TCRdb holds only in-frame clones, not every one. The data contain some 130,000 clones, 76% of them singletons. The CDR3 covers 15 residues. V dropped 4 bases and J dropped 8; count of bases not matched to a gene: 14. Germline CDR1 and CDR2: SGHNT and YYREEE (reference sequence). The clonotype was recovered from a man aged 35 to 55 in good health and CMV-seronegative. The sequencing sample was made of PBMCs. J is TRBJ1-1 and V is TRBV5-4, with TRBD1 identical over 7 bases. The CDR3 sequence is CASSGGGKGATEAFF. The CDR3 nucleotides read TGTGCCAGCAGCGGAGGCGGGAAGGGGGCAACGGAAGCTTTCTTT.